The clone carrying this TCR beta chain showed up just once. This entry belongs to a study of blood T cell repertoires in COVID-19. Study-level information: Sites across the United States, Italy and Spain contributed samples from acute and convalescent COVID-19. Sources were T cells, B-cell-depleted T cells, or PBMCs; the material itself was cDNA or gDNA.

This CDR3 is built from 14 residues. The germline CDR1 and CDR2 sequences are SGHKS and YYEKEE (reference sequence). V was clipped by 2 bases and J by 6 bases, with 11 bases between them. The data were produced by immunoSEQ multiplex PCR, yet TCRdb's version contains in-frame clones alone and is incomplete. Counted here are 30,000 to 40,000 clones, approximately 80% occurring once; the ten biggest clones make up around 15%. The chain recombines TRBV5-5 with TRBJ2-2; D may be TRBD2 (6 bases). Sequencing used peripheral blood. This receptor was identified in a human donor in a cohort sampled during active COVID-19. CDR3 in amino acids: CASSLPGVSGELFF. In DNA form, the CDR3 reads TGTGCCAGCAGCTTACCGGGGGTGTCCGGGGAGCTGTTTTTT. The full variable domain, completed using reference TRBV5-5 and TRBJ2-2, is DAGVTQSPTHLIKTRGQQVTLRCSPISGHKSVSWYQQVLGQGPQFIFQYYEKEERGRGNFPDRFSARQFPNYSSELNVNALLLGDSALYLCASSLPGVSGELFFGEGSRLTVL.